Sequencing of this TCR beta chain was carried out in a study of early T cells in non-severe SARS-CoV-2 infection. Study context: RNA in bulk from unsorted whole blood was sequenced, and chains were unpaired.

In the library, individual cDNA molecules carried attached unique molecular identifiers. One entry per CDR3 protein results from TCRdb running MiXCR on the 5' RACE reads. The table records tens of thousands of distinct CDR3 sequences, approximately 15% of them present only once. General study findings and limits: The VDJdb matching leaned toward anti-spike CD8 responses and overlooked private and CD4 specificities.

This clonotype has a count of ten or more. Its antigen remains unidentified. The CDR3 spans 14 residues. V gave up 5 bases and J gave up 5 bases; unmatched junction bases: 9. The germline V gene encodes CDR1 SGHRS and CDR2 YFSETQ. Sequenced input: whole blood. The sequence derives from an adult who was a healthcare worker with PCR-confirmed SARS-CoV-2 infection or an uninfected control (not recorded which). V is TRBV5-1 and J is TRBJ2-5; 7 bases line up with TRBD1. For the CDR3, the DNA is TGCGCCAGCAGGCTACAGGGGTCCCAGGAGACCCAGTACTTC. Translated: CASRLQGSQETQYF.